The source of this TCR beta chain is a study of T-cell reconstitution after alpha-beta-depleted transplantation in children. The TCRbeta library was prepared with unique molecular identifiers. TCRdb reanalysed the PCR reads using MiXCR and keeps one entry per CDR3 protein. The data contain hundreds of thousands of distinct CDR3 sequences, 16% of them seen just once; the ten biggest clones take up 1.1%. V shed 2 bases and J shed 1 base, with 9 bases lying between them. Germline CDR1 and CDR2: DFQATT and SNEGSKA (reference sequence). This CDR3 has 13 amino acids. At least ten counts were recorded for this clonotype.

The source of this sequence is a human donor who donated a stem cell graft to a child with acute myeloid leukemia. The rearrangement uses TRBV20-1 and TRBJ2-7; D is uncertain. The sequenced sample was PBMCs from the stem cell graft donor, obtained from the stem cell graft. CDR3 sequence (DNA): TGCAGTGCTAGAAACGGCTTTTCCTACGAGCAGTACTTC. Its translation is CSARNGFSYEQYF.